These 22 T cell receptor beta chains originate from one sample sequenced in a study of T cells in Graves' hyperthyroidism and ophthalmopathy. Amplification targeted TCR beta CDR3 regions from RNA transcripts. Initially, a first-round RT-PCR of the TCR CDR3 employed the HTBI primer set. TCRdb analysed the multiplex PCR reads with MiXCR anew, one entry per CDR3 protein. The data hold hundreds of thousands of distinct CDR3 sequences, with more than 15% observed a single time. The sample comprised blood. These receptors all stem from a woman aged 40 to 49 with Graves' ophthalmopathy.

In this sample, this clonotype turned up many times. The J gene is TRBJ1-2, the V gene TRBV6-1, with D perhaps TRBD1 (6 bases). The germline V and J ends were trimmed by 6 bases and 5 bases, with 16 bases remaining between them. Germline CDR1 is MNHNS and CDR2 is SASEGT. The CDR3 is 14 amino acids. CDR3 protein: CASRALDRTYGYTF. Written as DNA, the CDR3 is TGTGCCAGCAGGGCCCTGGACAGAACGTATGGCTACACCTTC.

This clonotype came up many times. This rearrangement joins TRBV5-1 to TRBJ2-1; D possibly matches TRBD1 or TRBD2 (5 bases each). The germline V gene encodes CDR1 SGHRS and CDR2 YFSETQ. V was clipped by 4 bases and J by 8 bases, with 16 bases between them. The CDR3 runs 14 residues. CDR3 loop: CASSRDQGKDEQFF. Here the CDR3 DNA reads TGCGCCAGCAGCCGGGACCAGGGTAAGGATGAGCAGTTCTTC.

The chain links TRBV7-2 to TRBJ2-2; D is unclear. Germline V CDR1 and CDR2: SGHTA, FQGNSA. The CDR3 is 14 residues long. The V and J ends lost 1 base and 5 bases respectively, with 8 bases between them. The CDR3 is CASSLEFGTGELFF. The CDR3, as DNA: TGTGCCAGCAGCTTAGAGTTCGGAACCGGGGAGCTGTTTTTT.

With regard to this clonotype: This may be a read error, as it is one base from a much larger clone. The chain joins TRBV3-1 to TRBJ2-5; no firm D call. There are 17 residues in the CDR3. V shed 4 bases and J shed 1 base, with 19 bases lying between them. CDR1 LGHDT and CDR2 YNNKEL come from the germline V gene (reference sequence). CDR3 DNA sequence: TGTGCCAGCAGCCCATTCTTCGCGAGTCAAGGCCAAGAGACCCAGTACTTC. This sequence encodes CASSPFFASQGQETQYF.

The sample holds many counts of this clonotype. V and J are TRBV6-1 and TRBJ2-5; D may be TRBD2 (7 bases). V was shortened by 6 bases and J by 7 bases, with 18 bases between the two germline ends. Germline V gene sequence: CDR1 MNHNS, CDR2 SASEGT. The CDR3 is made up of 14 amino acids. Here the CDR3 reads CASRPGARGGTQYF. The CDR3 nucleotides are TGTGCCAGCAGGCCGGGGGCTAGGGGGGGGACCCAGTACTTC.

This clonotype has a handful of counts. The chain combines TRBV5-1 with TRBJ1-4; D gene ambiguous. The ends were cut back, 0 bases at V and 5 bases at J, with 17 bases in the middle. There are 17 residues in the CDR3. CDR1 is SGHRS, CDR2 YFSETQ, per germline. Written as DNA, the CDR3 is TGCGCCAGCAGCTTGGTGTTCGGTACGGCCGCGAATGAAAAACTGTTTTTT. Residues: CASSLVFGTAANEKLFF. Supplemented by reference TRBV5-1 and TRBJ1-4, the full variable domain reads KAGVTQTPRYLIKTRGQQVTLSCSPISGHRSVSWYQQTPGQGLQFLFEYFSETQRNKGNFPGRFSGRQFSNSRSEMNVSTLELGDSALYLCASSLVFGTAANEKLFFGSGTQLSVL.

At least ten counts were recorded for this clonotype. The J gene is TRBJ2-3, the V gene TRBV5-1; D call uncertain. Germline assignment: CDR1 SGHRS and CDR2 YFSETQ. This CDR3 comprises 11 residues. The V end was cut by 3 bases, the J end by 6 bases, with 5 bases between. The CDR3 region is CASSWTDTQYF. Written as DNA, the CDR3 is TGCGCCAGCAGCTGGACGGATACGCAGTATTTT.

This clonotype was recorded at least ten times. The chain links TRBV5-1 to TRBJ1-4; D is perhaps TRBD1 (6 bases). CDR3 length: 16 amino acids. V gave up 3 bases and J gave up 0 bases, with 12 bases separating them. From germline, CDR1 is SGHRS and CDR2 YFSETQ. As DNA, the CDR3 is TGCGCCAGCAGCTATTCAGGGGCAGCAACTAATGAAAAACTGTTTTTT. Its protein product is CASSYSGAATNEKLFF.

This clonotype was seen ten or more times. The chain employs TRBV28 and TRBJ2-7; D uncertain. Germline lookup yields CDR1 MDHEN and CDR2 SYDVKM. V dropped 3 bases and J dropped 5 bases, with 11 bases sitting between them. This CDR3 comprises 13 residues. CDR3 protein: CASSLKAPHEQYF. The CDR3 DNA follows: TGTGCCAGCAGTTTGAAGGCCCCCCACGAGCAGTACTTC.

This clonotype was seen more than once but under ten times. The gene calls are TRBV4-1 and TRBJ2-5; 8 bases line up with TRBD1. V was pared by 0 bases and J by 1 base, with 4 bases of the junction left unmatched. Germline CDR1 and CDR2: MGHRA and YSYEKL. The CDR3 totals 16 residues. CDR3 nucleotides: TGCGCCAGCAGCCAAGAGCGACAGGGGTCCCAAGAGACCCAGTACTTC. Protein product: CASSQERQGSQETQYF.

The CDR3 DNA follows: TGTGCCAGCAGTTTAGGCGGGAGTAGGGGTGAGCAGTTCTTC. Its protein is CASSLGGSRGEQFF. This sequence joins TRBV12-3 or TRBV12-4 and TRBJ2-1; 7 bases are a match to TRBD2. V shed 1 base, J shed 9 bases, and the junction held 6 bases outside the gene matches. The CDR3 is 14 residues long.

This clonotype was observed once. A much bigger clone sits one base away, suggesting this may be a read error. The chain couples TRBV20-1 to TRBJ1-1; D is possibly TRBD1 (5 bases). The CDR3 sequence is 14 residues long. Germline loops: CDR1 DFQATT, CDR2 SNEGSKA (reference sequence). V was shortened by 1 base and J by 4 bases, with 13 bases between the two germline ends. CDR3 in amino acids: CSARAPGGGTEAFF. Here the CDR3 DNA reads TGCAGTGCTAGAGCTCCTGGGGGGGGCACTGAAGCTTTCTTT.

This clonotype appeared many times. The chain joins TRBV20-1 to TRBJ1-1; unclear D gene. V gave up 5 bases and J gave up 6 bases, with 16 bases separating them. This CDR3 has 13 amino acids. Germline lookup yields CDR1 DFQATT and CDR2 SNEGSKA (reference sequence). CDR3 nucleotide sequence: TGCAGTGCTTCCAAGGCAGTGTTCCCTGAAGCTTTCTTT. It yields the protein CSASKAVFPEAFF.

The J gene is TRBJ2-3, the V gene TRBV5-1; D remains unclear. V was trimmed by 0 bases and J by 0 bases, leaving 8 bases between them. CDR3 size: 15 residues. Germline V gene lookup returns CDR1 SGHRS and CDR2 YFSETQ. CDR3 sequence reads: CASSLVSVSTDTQYF. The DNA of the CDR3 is TGCGCCAGCAGCTTGGTCAGCGTAAGCACAGATACGCAGTATTTT. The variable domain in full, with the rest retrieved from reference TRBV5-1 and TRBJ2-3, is KAGVTQTPRYLIKTRGQQVTLSCSPISGHRSVSWYQQTPGQGLQFLFEYFSETQRNKGNFPGRFSGRQFSNSRSEMNVSTLELGDSALYLCASSLVSVSTDTQYFGPGTRLTVL.

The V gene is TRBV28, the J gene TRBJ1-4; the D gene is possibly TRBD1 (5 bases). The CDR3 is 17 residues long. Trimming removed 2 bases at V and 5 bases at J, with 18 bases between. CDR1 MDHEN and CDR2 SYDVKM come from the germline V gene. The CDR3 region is CASSLTGLNWLNEKLFF. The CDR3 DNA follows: TGTGCCAGCAGTTTAACGGGGCTAAACTGGTTGAATGAAAAACTGTTTTTT.

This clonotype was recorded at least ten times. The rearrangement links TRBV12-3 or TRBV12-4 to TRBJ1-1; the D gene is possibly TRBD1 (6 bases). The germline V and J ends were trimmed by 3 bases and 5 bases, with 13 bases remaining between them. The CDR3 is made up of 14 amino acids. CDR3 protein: CASSFGGAWTEAFF. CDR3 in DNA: TGTGCCAGCAGTTTTGGGGGGGCATGGACTGAAGCTTTCTTT.

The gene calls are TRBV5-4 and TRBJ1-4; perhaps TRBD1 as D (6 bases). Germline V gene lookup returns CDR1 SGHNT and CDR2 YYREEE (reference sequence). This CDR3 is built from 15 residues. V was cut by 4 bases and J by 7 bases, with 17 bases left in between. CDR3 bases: TGTGCCAGCAGCGATGGGGTACAGGGACGTGAAAAACTGTTTTTT. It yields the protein CASSDGVQGREKLFF.

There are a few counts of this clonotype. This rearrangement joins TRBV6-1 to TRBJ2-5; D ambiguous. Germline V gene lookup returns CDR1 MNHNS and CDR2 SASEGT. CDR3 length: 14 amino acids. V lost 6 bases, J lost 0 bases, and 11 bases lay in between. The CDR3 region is CASRRTLYQETQYF. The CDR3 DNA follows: TGTGCCAGCAGGCGAACACTGTACCAAGAGACCCAGTACTTC.

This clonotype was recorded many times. CDR3: CASSLAPSENTGELFF. The CDR3 DNA reads as TGTGCCAGCAGCTTGGCCCCGTCAGAGAACACCGGGGAGCTGTTTTTT. V is TRBV11-2 and J is TRBJ2-2; the D is unclear. This CDR3 is 16 amino acids long. Looked up from germline, CDR1 is SGHAT and CDR2 is FQNNGV. V dropped 3 bases and J dropped 1 base, with 12 bases sitting between them.

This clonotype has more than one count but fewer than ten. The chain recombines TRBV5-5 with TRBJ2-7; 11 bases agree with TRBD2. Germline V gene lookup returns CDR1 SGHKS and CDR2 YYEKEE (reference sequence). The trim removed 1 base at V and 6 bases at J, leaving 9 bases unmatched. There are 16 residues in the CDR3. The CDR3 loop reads CASSLLLAGGATEQYF. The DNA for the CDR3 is TGTGCCAGCAGCTTGCTATTAGCGGGAGGGGCCACCGAGCAGTACTTC.

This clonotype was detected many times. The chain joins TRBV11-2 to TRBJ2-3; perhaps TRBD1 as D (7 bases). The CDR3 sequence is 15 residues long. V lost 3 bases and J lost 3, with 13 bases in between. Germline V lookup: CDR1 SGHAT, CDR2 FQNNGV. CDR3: CASSFSGGLTDTQYF. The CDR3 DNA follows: TGTGCCAGCAGCTTCTCAGGGGGACTGACAGATACGCAGTATTTT. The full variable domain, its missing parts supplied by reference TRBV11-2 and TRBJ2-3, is EAGVAQSPRYKIIEKRQSVAFWCNPISGHATLYWYQQILGQGPKLLIQFQNNGVVDDSQLPKDRFSAERLKGVDSTLKIQPAKLEDSAVYLCASSFSGGLTDTQYFGPGTRLTVL.

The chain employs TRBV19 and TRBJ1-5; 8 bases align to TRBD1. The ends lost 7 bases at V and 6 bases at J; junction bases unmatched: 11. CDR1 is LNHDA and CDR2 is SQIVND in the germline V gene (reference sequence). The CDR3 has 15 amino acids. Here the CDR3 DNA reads TGTGCCAGTACCCACGGACAGGGAATGGGTCAGCCCCAGCATTTT. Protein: CASTHGQGMGQPQHF.